This TCR beta chain was found in a study of cytomegalovirus exposure and HLA in healthy donors. The study, taken as a whole, reports: As confirmed in vitro, three CMV-associated chains were specific for CMV antigens.

Researchers ran the PCR with 60 Vbeta and 13 Jbeta primers. The protocol was immunoSEQ multiplex PCR, while the TCRdb copy is restricted to in-frame clones and leaves out a portion. The sample lists 100,000 to 150,000 clones, approximately 10% occurring once. This CDR3 region has 16 residues. V was pared by 2 bases and J by 2 bases, with 7 bases of the junction left unmatched. The germline CDR1 and CDR2 sequences are ENHRY and SYGVKD. With respect to this clone: Its antigen remains unidentified.

The sequence was obtained from a woman under 30 in good health and CMV-seropositive. Sequenced: PBMCs. The chain carries TRBV10-3 and TRBJ2-3; 7 bases agree with TRBD1. The CDR3 coding sequence is TGTGCCATCAGTGAGGGCAGGGGGATATCCACAGATACGCAGTATTTT. Translated, it gives CAISEGRGISTDTQYF.